These T cell receptor beta chains were read from a single sample in a study of cytomegalovirus exposure and HLA in healthy donors. Sequenced by immunoSEQ multiplex PCR; TCRdb stores in-frame clones only, minus some. The sample lists around 200,000 clones; about four fifths were seen once. Sequencing was carried out using PBMCs. These receptors were obtained from a woman aged 50 to 60 in good health and CMV-seronegative. The CDR3 runs from the conserved cysteine through the conserved F or W. The D gene is left open where the match is weak. Size is stated for part of the rows, as once, few or many counts, or as a class when the clone is expanded.

v_call	d_call	clone_size	j_call	cdr3_aa	cdr3_nt
TRBV30	-	-	TRBJ1-4	CAWRATIGATNEKLFF	TGTGCCTGGAGAGCTACCATCGGGGCAACTAATGAAAAACTGTTTTTT
TRBV6-1	-	few	TRBJ2-7	CASHRTETYEQYF	TGTGCCAGCCATAGGACAGAGACCTACGAGCAGTACTTC
TRBV19	-	-	TRBJ2-3	CASSEGRPWNTDTQYF	TGTGCCAGTAGTGAGGGGAGGCCCTGGAACACAGATACGCAGTATTTT
TRBV7-6	-	few	TRBJ2-1	CASSLAGAYSYNEQFF	TGTGCCAGCAGCTTAGCGGGAGCGTACTCCTACAATGAGCAGTTCTTC
TRBV7-2	TRBD1	-	TRBJ2-2	CASQTGVNTGELFF	TGTGCCAGCCAGACAGGGGTGAACACCGGGGAGCTGTTTTTT
TRBV5-1	-	-	TRBJ2-3	CASSPRTAAGDTQYF	TGCGCCAGCAGCCCCCGGACAGCGGCCGGGGATACGCAGTATTTT
TRBV7-9	-	-	TRBJ1-4	CASSPGGIGSEKLFF	TGTGCCAGCAGCCCCGGGGGGATAGGAAGTGAAAAACTGTTTTTT
TRBV19	-	few	TRBJ2-1	CASSMRSRAGTLYNEQFF	TGTGCCAGTAGTATGAGGTCGCGGGCCGGGACACTGTACAATGAGCAGTTCTTC
TRBV28	TRBD2	-	TRBJ2-1	CASSFPGTSDGNEQFF	TGTGCCAGCAGTTTTCCCGGGACTAGCGATGGCAATGAGCAGTTCTTC
TRBV5-1	-	-	TRBJ2-7	CASSSRSGVMDEQYF	TGCGCCAGCAGCTCACGATCGGGGGTTATGGACGAGCAGTACTTC
TRBV2	TRBD1	-	TRBJ2-7	CARPVQGLHEQYF	TGTGCCAGACCCGTACAGGGGTTACACGAGCAGTACTTC
TRBV6-1	-	few	TRBJ2-7	CASGVGPSPLYEQYF	TGTGCCAGTGGTGTGGGCCCCTCCCCGCTCTACGAGCAGTACTTC
TRBV19	TRBD2	once	TRBJ2-1	CASSISGLATYNEQFF	TGTGCCAGTAGTATAAGTGGACTAGCGACCTACAATGAGCAGTTCTTC
TRBV27	-	-	TRBJ2-7	CASGLYEQYF	TGTGCCAGCGGGCTTTACGAGCAGTACTTC
TRBV30	TRBD1	-	TRBJ1-1	CAWSPRGPEAFF	TGTGCCTGGAGCCCCAGGGGGCCTGAAGCTTTCTTT
TRBV7-2	-	-	TRBJ2-7	CASRIGPYEQYF	TGTGCCAGCAGAATCGGTCCCTACGAGCAGTACTTC
TRBV18	-	-	TRBJ2-2	CASSPPRGTTKEGELFF	TGTGCCAGCTCACCCCCACGGGGGACGACAAAAGAGGGGGAGCTGTTTTTT
TRBV5-6	TRBD1	-	TRBJ1-4	CASSFLEQGARKLFF	TGTGCCAGCAGCTTTTTGGAACAGGGGGCTCGAAAACTGTTTTTT
TRBV10-3	TRBD1	-	TRBJ1-5	CAISEGTVGQPQHF	TGTGCCATCAGTGAAGGGACAGTTGGTCAGCCCCAGCATTTT
TRBV30	TRBD2	-	TRBJ2-7	CAWKIGGGAGEQYF	TGTGCCTGGAAGATAGGCGGGGGGGCGGGAGAGCAGTACTTC
TRBV7-9	-	-	TRBJ1-2	CSSSLRTPFYGYTF	TGTTCCAGCAGCTTAAGGACACCTTTCTATGGCTACACCTTC
TRBV7-9	TRBD2	-	TRBJ2-1	CASSLRSGGSNDEQFF	TGTGCCAGCAGCTTAAGGAGCGGGGGGTCTAATGATGAGCAGTTCTTC
TRBV5-1	TRBD2	-	TRBJ2-1	CASSLGMLAGNNEQFF	TGCGCCAGCAGCTTGGGTATGCTAGCGGGAAACAATGAGCAGTTCTTC
TRBV7-3	TRBD1	few	TRBJ1-2	CASSLDRGSYGYTF	TGTGCCAGCAGCTTAGACAGGGGATCCTATGGCTACACCTTC
TRBV5-1	-	-	TRBJ1-1	CASSLQGSKTEAFF	TGCGCCAGCAGCTTGCAGGGGTCTAAGACTGAAGCTTTCTTT
TRBV28	-	-	TRBJ1-4	CASKGGANEKLFF	TGTGCCAGCAAGGGGGGGGCTAATGAAAAACTGTTTTTT
TRBV5-1	TRBD1	-	TRBJ1-2	CASSLATGGTYTF	TGCGCCAGCAGCTTGGCCACAGGGGGCACGTACACCTTC